This TCR beta chain appears in the sequencing data of a study of shared clonotypes between healthy human individuals. Whole-study findings and limits: On the whole, naive subsets had larger estimated richness than memory subsets had. Approximately 5.4% of naive CD4 clonotypes were common to a few donors.

As concerns this clone: Its antigen is undetermined.

CDR3 length: 16 residues. The germline V gene has CDR1 GTSNPN and CDR2 SVGIG (reference sequence). The V and J ends lost 0 bases and 5 bases respectively, with 20 bases between them. Several immunoSEQ 96-well plates shared each subset's DNA, each plate a replicate. Using around 200 ng DNA, tens of thousands of T cell genomes, the sorted-subset replicate PCRs were run. Using immunoSEQ multiplex PCR, the repertoire was profiled, and TCRdb retains in-frame clones only, with some absent. The sample has about 2.1 million clones; 85% to 95% are singletons. CD45RO-negative, CCR7-selected cells formed the naive CD8 fraction, which excluded terminally differentiated effector memory CD45RA+ cells.

The V and J genes are TRBV30 and TRBJ2-7, with D tentatively TRBD2 (5 bases). The TCR sequence derives from a man aged 18 to 30 in good health. Some clones in this sample may be carry-over from other donors' samples. Sequencing used naive CD8+ T cells from PBMCs. The CDR3 region has the DNA TGTGCCTGGAGTGTATACCCGGGTTTTTCCGGGAACGAGCAGTACTTC. Residues: CAWSVYPGFSGNEQYF.